This TCR beta chain stems from a study of cytomegalovirus exposure and HLA in healthy donors. Findings of the study overall: Cytomegalovirus-associated TCR beta chains were listed, numbering roughly 150. Three of the chains that were CMV-associated were confirmed in vitro to be specific for CMV antigens.

Comments on this clone: The antigen remains undetermined.

With 60 Vbeta and 13 Jbeta primers, the PCR was carried out. Per the original data handling: It was a later analysis that counted about 80 million unique TCR beta chains, of which about 10 million were shared. Produced via immunoSEQ multiplex PCR; TCRdb's table is partial and in-frame only. V, J and clone size were drawn from that table, and D and trimming were deduced from the DNA. The sample has 150,000 to 200,000 clones; under 85% are singletons. This CDR3 has 11 amino acids. Deletions cut 6 bases from V and 5 bases from J, with 7 bases between. From germline, CDR1 is DFQATT and CDR2 SNEGSKA (reference sequence).

This receptor was obtained from a man aged 50 to 59 in good health and CMV-seronegative. Sample: PBMCs. This rearrangement joins TRBV20-1 to TRBJ2-2; D not resolved. The CDR3 DNA follows: TGCAGTGCCTCGACTACCGGGGAGCTGTTTTTT. Translated, it gives CSASTTGELFF.